This T cell receptor (beta chain) stems from a study of blood T cell repertoires in COVID-19. In the study overall: Collection of acute and convalescent COVID-19 samples took place in the United States, Italy and Spain. T cells, B-cell-depleted T cells, or PBMCs provided the cDNA or gDNA that served as material.

This CDR3 is 14 amino acids long. V dropped 0 bases and J dropped 3; count of bases not matched to a gene: 1. Germline loops: CDR1 MNHNS, CDR2 SASEGT. Under the authors' procedure: Estimates of nucleated cell counts were drawn from the amplification of reference gene primers. Profiling relied on immunoSEQ multiplex PCR, and the TCRdb table lists in-frame clones only, not all of them. The V and J calls and clone size are taken from that table; D and trimming were inferred from the DNA. The sample shows some 450,000 clones, 88% of them seen only once. V gene TRBV6-1 combines with J gene TRBJ2-5, with 7 bases aligning to TRBD2. Sequencing was performed on peripheral blood. This receptor was identified in a woman aged 50 to 65 with COVID-19, enrolled during active disease. Here the CDR3 reads CASSEAGGEETQYF. CDR3 nucleotides: TGTGCCAGCAGTGAAGCGGGGGGGGAAGAGACCCAGTACTTC.